This TCR beta chain was captured in a study of blood T cell repertoires in COVID-19. CDR3 size: 12 residues. Trimming pared 3 bases from V and 6 bases from J, leaving 9 bases between. The table came from immunoSEQ multiplex PCR; TCRdb's copy has only in-frame clones and leaves some out. The sample lists 150,000 to 190,000 clones, 85% to 90% occurring once. The J gene is TRBJ2-7, the V gene TRBV12-3 or TRBV12-4; possibly TRBD1 for D (6 bases). This receptor was taken from a woman aged 40 to 50 with acute or convalescent COVID-19. Sample: peripheral blood. CDR3 sequence (DNA): TGTGCCAGCAGTTTGGACAGCTCCGAGCAGTACTTC. Its translation is CASSLDSSEQYF.